This entry lists 6 T cell receptor beta chains sequenced from one sample in a study of OX40 agonist ivuxolimab in advanced cancers. Clones were sequenced by immunoSEQ multiplex PCR, and TCRdb holds only the in-frame ones, with some missing. This sample has about 27,000 clones, with 65% to 80% found just once. The sample in question was CD4+ or CD8+ T cells sorted from blood, obtained in a trial of the OX40 agonist ivuxolimab. The receptors come from an adult with an advanced solid tumor such as melanoma, head and neck, liver or kidney cancer.

V and J are TRBV5-1 and TRBJ1-4; D is possibly TRBD1 (5 bases). There are 15 residues in the CDR3. Germline CDR1 reads SGHRS; CDR2 reads YFSETQ. Trimming pared 3 bases from V and 8 bases from J, leaving 17 bases between. The DNA of the CDR3 is TGCGCCAGCAGCTCTGGGCAGGGTGAGGTGGAAAAACTGTTTTTT. This codes for CASSSGQGEVEKLFF.

V gene TRBV15 combines with J gene TRBJ1-4; D possibly corresponds to TRBD1 (5 bases). Trimming pared 3 bases from V and 8 bases from J, leaving 16 bases between. This CDR3 has 15 residues. Germline loops: CDR1 LNHNV, CDR2 YYDKDF (reference sequence). CDR3 sequence: CATSSFRAMGEKLFF. In DNA, the CDR3 is TGTGCCACCAGCAGTTTCAGGGCAATGGGCGAAAAACTGTTTTTT.

V gene TRBV30 combines with J gene TRBJ2-3, with 8 bases matching TRBD2. Germline-derived CDR1 and CDR2 are GTSNPN and SVGIG (reference sequence). The J segment lost 4 bases and the V segment lost 1 base, leaving 10 bases of the junction unmatched. The CDR3 length is 16 residues. The CDR3 coding sequence is TGTGCCTGGAGTGCCGTTCGGGGGGGGCCCGCAGATACGCAGTATTTT. Translation: CAWSAVRGGPADTQYF.

V is TRBV5-4 and J is TRBJ2-3; D might be TRBD1 (6 bases). In germline, CDR1 is SGHNT, CDR2 YYREEE (reference sequence). V was trimmed by 4 bases and J by 2 bases, leaving 11 bases between them. The CDR3 covers 14 residues. The CDR3 DNA is TGTGCCAGCAGCGTTCAGGGGTACACAGATACGCAGTATTTT. It encodes CASSVQGYTDTQYF.

This clone showed up just a few times. The V gene is TRBV11-2, the J gene TRBJ2-5; 7 positions match TRBD2. V was clipped by 1 base and J by 2 bases; unmatched bases: 4. The germline V gene encodes CDR1 SGHAT and CDR2 FQNNGV. CDR3 length equals 15 residues. CDR3 amino acids: CASSLGGGPQETQYF. The CDR3 nucleotides are TGTGCCAGCAGCTTAGGGGGAGGGCCTCAAGAGACCCAGTACTTC.

J is TRBJ1-4 and V is TRBV9; the match to TRBD1 covers 7 bases. CDR1 is SGDLS, CDR2 YYNGEE, per germline. J gave up 7 bases and V 4 bases, and 10 bases lay outside the gene matches. The CDR3 loop spans 15 amino acids. CDR3 region: CASSPGQPGGEKLFF. In DNA form, the CDR3 reads TGTGCCAGCAGCCCGGGACAGCCGGGGGGTGAAAAACTGTTTTTT.